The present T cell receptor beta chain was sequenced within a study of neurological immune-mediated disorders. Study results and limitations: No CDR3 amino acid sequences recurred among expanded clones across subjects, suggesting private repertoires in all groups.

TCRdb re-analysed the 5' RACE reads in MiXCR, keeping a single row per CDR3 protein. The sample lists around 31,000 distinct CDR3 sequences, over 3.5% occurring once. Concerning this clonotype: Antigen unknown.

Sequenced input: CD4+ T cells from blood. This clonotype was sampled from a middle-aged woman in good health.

The CDR3 loop is CSVEVPGQGYEQYF. DNA for the CDR3: TGCAGCGTTGAAGTCCCGGGACAGGGCTACGAGCAGTACTTC. This chain connects TRBV29-1 to TRBJ2-7; TRBD1 aligns across 9 bases. With V trimmed by 1 base and J by 3 bases, 4 bases remained unmatched. Germline V gene data show CDR1 as SQVTM and CDR2 as ANQGSEA. The CDR3 is 14 residues long.